This T cell receptor (beta chain) emerged from a study of beta chain features in type 1 diabetes. Overall study findings and caveats: In every one of the four CD4+ subsets, TCRB CDR3s were moderately but significantly shorter in Type 1 diabetes patients.

This clone was seen only a few times. Its antigen is currently unknown. Naive, central memory, regulatory and stem cell-like memory cells within the CD4+ compartment were sorted using CD45RO/CCR7/CD25/CD127/CD95/CD27. TCRB transcripts that were expressed got sequenced, as all of the isolated RNA had been reverse transcribed. Data came from immunoSEQ multiplex PCR; TCRdb stores just in-frame clones and leaves some out. The table lists fewer than 400,000 clones, 6.5% to 10% of them singletons. V was pared by 6 bases and J by 2 bases, with 16 bases between. The CDR3 covers 15 residues. From germline, CDR1 is MNHNY and CDR2 SVGAGI (reference sequence).

This TCR derives from a young woman in good health. The rearrangement links TRBV6-6 to TRBJ1-1; TRBD1 is a possible D gene (5 bases). Sequencing input: central memory CD4+ T cells from blood. The CDR3 nucleotides read TGTGCCAGCAGCCCTCCCGGCAGGGCTAACACTGAAGCTTTCTTT. Protein: CASSPPGRANTEAFF.